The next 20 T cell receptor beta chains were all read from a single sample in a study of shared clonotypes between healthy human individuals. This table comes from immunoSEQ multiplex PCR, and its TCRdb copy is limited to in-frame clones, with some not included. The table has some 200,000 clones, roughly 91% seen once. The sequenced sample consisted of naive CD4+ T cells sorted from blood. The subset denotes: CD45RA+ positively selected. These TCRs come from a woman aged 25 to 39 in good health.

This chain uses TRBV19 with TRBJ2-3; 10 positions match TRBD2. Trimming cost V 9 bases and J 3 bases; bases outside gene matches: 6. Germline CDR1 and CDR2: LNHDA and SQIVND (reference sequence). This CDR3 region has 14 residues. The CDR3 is CASRTSGKTDTQYF. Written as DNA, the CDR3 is TGTGCCAGCAGGACTAGCGGCAAGACAGATACGCAGTATTTT.

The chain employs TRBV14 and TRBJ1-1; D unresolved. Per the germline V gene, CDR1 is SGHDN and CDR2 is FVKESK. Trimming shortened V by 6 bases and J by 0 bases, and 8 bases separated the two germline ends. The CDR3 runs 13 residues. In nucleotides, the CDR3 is TGTGCCAGCAGTTTTCAAGTGAACACTGAAGCTTTCTTT. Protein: CASSFQVNTEAFF.

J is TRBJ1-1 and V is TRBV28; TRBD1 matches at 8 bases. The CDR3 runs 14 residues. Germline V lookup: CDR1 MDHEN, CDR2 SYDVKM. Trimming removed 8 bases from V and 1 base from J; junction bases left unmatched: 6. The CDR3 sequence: CASGLGQENTEAFF. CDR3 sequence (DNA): TGTGCCAGCGGACTGGGACAGGAGAACACTGAAGCTTTCTTT.

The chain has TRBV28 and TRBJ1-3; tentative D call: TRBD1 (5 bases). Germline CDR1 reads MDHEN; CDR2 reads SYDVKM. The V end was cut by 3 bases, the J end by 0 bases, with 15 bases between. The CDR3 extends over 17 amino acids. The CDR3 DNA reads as TGTGCCAGCAGTTTTCTTCTGGACACCAGCTCTGGAAACACCATATATTTT. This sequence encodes CASSFLLDTSSGNTIYF.

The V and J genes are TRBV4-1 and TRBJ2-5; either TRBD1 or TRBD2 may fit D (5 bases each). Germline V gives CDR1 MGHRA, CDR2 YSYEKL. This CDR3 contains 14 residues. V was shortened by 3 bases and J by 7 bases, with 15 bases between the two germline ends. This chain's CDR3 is CASSQTPGTPTQYF. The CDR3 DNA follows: TGCGCCAGCAGCCAGACCCCCGGGACCCCGACCCAGTACTTC.

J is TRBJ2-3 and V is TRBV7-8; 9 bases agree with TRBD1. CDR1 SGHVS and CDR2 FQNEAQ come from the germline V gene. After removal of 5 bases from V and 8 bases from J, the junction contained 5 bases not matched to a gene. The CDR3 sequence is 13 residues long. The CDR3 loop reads CASSLETGGTQYF. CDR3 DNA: TGTGCCAGCAGCCTAGAGACAGGGGGTACGCAGTATTTT.

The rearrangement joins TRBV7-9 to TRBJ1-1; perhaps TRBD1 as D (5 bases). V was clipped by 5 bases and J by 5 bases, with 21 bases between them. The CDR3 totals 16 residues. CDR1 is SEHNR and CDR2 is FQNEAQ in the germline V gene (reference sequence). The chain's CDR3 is CASSTRAPLEGTEAFF. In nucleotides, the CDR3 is TGTGCCAGCAGCACCAGGGCCCCCCTGGAGGGAACTGAAGCTTTCTTT.

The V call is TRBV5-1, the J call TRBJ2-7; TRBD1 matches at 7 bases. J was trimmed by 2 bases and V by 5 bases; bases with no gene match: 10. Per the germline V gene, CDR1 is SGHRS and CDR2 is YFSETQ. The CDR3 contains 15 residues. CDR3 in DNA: TGCGCCAGCAGACGGCCGGGACAGAACACCTACGAGCAGTACTTC. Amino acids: CASRRPGQNTYEQYF.

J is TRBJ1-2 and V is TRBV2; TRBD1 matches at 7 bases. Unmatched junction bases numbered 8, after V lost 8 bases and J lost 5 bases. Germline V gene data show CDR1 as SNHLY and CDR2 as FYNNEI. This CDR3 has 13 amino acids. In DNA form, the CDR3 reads TGTGCCAGCCGACAGGGAGGGTTTTATGGCTACACCTTC. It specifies CASRQGGFYGYTF.

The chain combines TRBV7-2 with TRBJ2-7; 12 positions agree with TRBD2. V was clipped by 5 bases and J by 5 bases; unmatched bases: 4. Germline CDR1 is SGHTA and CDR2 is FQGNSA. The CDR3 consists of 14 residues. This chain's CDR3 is CASSMTSGRDEQYF. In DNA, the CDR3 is TGTGCCAGCAGCATGACTAGCGGGAGAGACGAGCAGTACTTC.

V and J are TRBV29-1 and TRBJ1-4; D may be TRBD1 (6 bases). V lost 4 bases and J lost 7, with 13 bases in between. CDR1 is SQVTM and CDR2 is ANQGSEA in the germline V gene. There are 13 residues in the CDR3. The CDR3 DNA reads TGCAGCGTTGCCGGGGGCTTGTCTGAAAAACTGTTTTTT. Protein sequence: CSVAGGLSEKLFF.

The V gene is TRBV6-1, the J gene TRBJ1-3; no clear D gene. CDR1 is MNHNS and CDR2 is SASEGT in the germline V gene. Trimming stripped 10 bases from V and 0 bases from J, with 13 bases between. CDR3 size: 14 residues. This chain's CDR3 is CATLPGLSGNTIYF. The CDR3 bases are TGTGCCACCCTCCCCGGACTCTCTGGAAACACCATATATTTT.

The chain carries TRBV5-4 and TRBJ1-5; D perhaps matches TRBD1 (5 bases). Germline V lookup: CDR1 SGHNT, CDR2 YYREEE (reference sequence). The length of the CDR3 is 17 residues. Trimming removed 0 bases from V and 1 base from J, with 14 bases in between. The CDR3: CASSLADQTESNQPQHF. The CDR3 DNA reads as TGTGCCAGCAGCTTGGCGGATCAGACAGAGAGCAATCAGCCCCAGCATTTT.

The CDR3 nucleotides read TGTGCCAGCAGTTCTTACTTCACCCGTTCCTACAATGAGCAGTTCTTC. Translating it yields CASSSYFTRSYNEQFF. The chain recombines TRBV28 with TRBJ2-1; D unresolved. CDR3 length: 16 residues. Between the trimmed V and J ends, which lost 4 bases and 1 base, there was a span of 14 bases. CDR1 MDHEN and CDR2 SYDVKM come from the germline V gene. The full variable domain, completed using reference TRBV28 and TRBJ2-1, is DVKVTQSSRYLVKRTGEKVFLECVQDMDHENMFWYRQDPGLGLRLIYFSYDVKMKEKGDIPEGYSVSREKKERFSLILESASTNQTSMYLCASSSYFTRSYNEQFFGPGTRLTVL.

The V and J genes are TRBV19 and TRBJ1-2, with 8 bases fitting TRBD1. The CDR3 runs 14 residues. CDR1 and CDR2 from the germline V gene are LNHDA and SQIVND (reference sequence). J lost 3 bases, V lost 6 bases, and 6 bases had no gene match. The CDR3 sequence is CASRLTGADYGYTF. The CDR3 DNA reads TGTGCCAGTAGGCTGACAGGGGCGGACTATGGCTACACCTTC.

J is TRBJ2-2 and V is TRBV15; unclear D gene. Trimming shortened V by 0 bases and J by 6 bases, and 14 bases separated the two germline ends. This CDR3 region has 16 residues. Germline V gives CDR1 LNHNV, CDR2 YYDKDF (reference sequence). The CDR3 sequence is CATSRDFGSLAGELFF. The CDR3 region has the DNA TGTGCCACCAGCAGAGATTTTGGCTCCTTGGCCGGGGAGCTGTTTTTT.

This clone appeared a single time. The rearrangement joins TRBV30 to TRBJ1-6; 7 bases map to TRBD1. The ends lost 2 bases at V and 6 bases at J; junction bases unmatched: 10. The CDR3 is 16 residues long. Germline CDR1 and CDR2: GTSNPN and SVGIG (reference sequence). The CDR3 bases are TGTGCCTGGAGTCCCATACCCGGGACAGCTAATTCACCCCTCCACTTT. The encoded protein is CAWSPIPGTANSPLHF.

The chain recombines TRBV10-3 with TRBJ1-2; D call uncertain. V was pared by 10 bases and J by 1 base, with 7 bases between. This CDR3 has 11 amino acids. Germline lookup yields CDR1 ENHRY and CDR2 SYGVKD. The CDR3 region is CATRGNYGYTF. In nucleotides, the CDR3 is TGTGCCACTCGGGGTAACTATGGCTACACCTTC.

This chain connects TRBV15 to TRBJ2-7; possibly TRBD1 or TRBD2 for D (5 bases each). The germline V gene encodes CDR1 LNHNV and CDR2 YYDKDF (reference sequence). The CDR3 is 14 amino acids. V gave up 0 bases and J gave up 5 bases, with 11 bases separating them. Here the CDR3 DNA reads TGTGCCACCAGCAGAGATGGTCGGGGCAACGAGCAGTACTTC. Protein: CATSRDGRGNEQYF. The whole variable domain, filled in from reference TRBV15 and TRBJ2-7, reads DAMVIQNPRYQVTQFGKPVTLSCSQTLNHNVMYWYQQKSSQAPKLLFHYYDKDFNNEADTPDNFQSRRPNTSFCFLDIRSPGLGDTAMYLCATSRDGRGNEQYFGPGTRLTVT.

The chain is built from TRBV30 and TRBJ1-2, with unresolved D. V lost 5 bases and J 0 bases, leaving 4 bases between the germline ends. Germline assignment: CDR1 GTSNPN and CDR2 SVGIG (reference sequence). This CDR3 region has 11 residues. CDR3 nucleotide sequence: TGTGCCTGGTCAACTAACTATGGCTACACCTTC. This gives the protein CAWSTNYGYTF.